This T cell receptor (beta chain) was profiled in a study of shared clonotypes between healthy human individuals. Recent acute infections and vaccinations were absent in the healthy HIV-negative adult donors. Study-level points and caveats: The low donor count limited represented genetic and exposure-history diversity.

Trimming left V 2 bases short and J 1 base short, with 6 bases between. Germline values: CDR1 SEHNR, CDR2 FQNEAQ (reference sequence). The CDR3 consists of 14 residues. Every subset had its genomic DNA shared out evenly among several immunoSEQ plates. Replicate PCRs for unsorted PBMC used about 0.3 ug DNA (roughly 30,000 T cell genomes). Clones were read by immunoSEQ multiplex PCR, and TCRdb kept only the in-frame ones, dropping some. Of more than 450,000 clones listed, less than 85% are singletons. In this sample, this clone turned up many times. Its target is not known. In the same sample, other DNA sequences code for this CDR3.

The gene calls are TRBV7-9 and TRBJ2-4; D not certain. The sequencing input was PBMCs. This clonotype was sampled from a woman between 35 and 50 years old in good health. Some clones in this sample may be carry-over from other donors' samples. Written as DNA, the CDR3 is TGTGCCAGCAGCTTAACGGCGGCCAAAAACATTCAGTACTTC. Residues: CASSLTAAKNIQYF.